The 3 T cell receptor beta chains below were found in one sample sequenced in a study of cytomegalovirus exposure and HLA in healthy donors (dated by TCRdb to between 2016 and 2019). Libraries were built with the immunoSEQ multiplex PCR assay. TCRdb retrieved this table from immuneACCESS and kept in-frame rearrangements only. Not all clones are present; in checked studies, unresolved V genes account for under half, and no reason is known for the remainder. The sample table records 200,000 to 300,000 clones; roughly 86% of these occur just once. The ten largest make up 1.2% of the sample. The sample consisted of PBMCs. Receptors were obtained from a woman younger than 45 in good health and CMV-seropositive.

This chain links TRBV6-1 with TRBJ2-7, with a weak D call TRBD1 (6 bases). Germline V CDR1 and CDR2: MNHNS, SASEGT. The length of the CDR3 is 12 residues. The V and J ends lost 6 bases and 9 bases respectively, with 15 bases between them. The CDR3 loop is CASRDSGMSQYF. Written as DNA, the CDR3 is TGTGCCAGCAGGGACAGTGGGATGTCGCAGTACTTC.

This clone occurred once. This sequence joins TRBV7-9 and TRBJ1-1, with 8 nucleotides matching TRBD1. The CDR3 is 14 residues long. Germline CDR1 is SEHNR and CDR2 is FQNEAQ (reference sequence). Losses at the gene ends were 5 bases for V and 4 bases for J; bases not matched to a gene: 6. The CDR3 spells CASSETGGGTEAFF. The DNA for the CDR3 is TGTGCCAGCAGCGAAACAGGGGGGGGCACTGAAGCTTTCTTT.

This clone was seen a handful of times. This chain uses TRBV7-9 with TRBJ1-2; tentatively, D is TRBD1 (5 bases). V lost 0 bases to trimming and J lost 1 base, with 15 bases between them. The CDR3 totals 17 residues. Germline V gene sequence: CDR1 SEHNR, CDR2 FQNEAQ (reference sequence). The CDR3 sequence: CASSLAPGQGNNYGYTF. The CDR3 bases are TGTGCCAGCAGCTTAGCGCCCGGGCAGGGAAATAACTATGGCTACACCTTC.